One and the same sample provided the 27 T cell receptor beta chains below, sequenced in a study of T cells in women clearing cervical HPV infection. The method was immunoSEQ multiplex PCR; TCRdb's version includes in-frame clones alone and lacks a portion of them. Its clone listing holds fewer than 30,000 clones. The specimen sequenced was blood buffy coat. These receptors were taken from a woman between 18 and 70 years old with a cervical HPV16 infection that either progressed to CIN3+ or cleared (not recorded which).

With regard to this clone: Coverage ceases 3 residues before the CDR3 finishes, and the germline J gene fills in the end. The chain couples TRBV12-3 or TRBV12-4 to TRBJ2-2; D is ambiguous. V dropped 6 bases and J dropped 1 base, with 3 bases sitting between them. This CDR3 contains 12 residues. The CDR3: CASSQNTGELFF. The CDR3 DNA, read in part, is TGTGCCAGCAGCCAGAACACCGGGGAG.

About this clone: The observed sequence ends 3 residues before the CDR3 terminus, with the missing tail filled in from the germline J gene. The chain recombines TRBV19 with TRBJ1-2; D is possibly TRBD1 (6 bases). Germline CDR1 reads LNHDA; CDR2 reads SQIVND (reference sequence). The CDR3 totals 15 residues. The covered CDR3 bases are TGTGCCAGTAGTCCCCTGGGGGCAAACTCCTACGAC. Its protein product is CASSPLGANSYD. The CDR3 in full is CASSPLGANSYDYTF. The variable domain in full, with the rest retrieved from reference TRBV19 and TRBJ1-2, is DGGITQSPKYLFRKEGQNVTLSCEQNLNHDAMYWYRQDPGQGLRLIYYSQIVNDFQKGDIAEGYSVSREKKESFPLTVTSAQKNPTAFYLCASSPLGANSYDYTFGSGTRLTVV.

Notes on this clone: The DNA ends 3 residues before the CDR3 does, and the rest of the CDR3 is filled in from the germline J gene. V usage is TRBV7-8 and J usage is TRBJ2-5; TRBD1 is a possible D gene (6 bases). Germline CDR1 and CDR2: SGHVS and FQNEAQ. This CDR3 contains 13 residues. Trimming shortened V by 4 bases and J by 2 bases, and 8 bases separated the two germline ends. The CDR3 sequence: CASSSDRQETQYF. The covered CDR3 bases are TGTGCCAGCAGCTCGGACAGACAAGAGACC.

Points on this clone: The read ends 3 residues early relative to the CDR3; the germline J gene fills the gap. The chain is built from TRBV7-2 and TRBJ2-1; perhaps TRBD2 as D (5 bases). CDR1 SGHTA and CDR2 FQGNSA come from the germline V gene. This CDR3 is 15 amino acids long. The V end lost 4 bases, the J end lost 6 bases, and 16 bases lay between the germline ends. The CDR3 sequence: CASSSGTRAFNEQFF. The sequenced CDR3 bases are TGTGCCAGCAGCTCCGGCACTAGGGCCTTCAATGAG.

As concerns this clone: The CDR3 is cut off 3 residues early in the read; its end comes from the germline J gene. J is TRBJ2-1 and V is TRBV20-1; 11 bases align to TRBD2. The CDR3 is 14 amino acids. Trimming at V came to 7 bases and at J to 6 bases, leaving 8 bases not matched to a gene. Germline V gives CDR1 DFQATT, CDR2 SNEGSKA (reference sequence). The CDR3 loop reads CSGLAGGPSNEQFF. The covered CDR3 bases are TGCAGTGGGCTAGCGGGGGGACCAAGCAATGAG.

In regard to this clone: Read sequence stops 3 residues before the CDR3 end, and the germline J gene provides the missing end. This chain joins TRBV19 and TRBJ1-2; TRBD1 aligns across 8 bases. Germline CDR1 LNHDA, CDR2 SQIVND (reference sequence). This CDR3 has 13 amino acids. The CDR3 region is CASGSGGLDDYTF. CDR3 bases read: TGTGCCAGTGGTTCAGGGGGCCTTGACGAC.

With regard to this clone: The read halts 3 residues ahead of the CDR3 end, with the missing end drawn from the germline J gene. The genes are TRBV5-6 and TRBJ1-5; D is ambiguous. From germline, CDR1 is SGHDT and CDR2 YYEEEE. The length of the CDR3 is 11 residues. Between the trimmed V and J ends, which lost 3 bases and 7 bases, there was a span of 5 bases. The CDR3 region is CASSSPQPQHF. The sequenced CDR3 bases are TGTGCCAGCAGCTCTCCGCAGCCC.

This CDR3 is CASSLVGTSGPQRETQYF. The covered CDR3 bases are TGTGCCAGCAGCTTAGTCGGAACTAGCGGCCCTCAGAGGGAGACC. The chain joins TRBV7-6 to TRBJ2-5, with 8 bases matching TRBD2. The read terminates 3 residues before the CDR3 end, so the remaining end is supplied by the germline J gene. Trimming at V came to 1 base and at J to 5 bases, leaving 15 bases not matched to a gene. The CDR3 extends over 18 amino acids. Germline assignment: CDR1 SGHVS and CDR2 FNYEAQ.

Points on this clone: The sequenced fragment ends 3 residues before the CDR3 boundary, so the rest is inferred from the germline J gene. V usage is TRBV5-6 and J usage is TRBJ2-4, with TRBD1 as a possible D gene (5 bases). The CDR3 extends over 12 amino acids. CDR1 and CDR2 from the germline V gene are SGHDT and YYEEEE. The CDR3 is CASSLSRVSQYF. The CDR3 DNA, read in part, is TGTGCCAGCAGCTTGTCCAGGGTGTCT.

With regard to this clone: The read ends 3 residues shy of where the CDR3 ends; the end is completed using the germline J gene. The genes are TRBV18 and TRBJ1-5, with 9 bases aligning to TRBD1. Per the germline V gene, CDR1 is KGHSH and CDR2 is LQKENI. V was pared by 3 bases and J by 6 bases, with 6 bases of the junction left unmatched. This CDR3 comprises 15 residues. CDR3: CASSPGQGLGQPQHF. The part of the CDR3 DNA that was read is TGTGCCAGCTCACCGGGACAGGGACTAGGTCAGCCC.

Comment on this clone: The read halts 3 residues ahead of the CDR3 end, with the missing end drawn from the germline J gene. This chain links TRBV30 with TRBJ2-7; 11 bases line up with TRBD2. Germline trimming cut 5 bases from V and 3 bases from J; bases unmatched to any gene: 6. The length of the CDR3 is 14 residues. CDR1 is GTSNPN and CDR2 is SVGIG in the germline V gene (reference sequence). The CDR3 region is CAWGRTSGHYEQYF. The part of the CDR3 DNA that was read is TGTGCCTGGGGCCGGACTAGCGGGCACTACGAG.

The CDR3 loop is CASSMGRTVLDYTF. Partial CDR3 DNA: TGTGCCAGTAGTATGGGGAGGACAGTCCTCGAC. The chain recombines TRBV19 with TRBJ1-2; a weak D match, TRBD1 (6 bases). The read finishes 3 residues shy of the CDR3 end, and the germline J gene is used to complete it. Germline V gives CDR1 LNHDA, CDR2 SQIVND (reference sequence). The CDR3 covers 14 residues.

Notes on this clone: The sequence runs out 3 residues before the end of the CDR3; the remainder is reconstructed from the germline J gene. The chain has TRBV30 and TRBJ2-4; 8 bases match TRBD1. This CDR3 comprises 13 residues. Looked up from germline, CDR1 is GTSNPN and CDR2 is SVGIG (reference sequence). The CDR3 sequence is CAWSGGQDYGQYF. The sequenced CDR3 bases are TGTGCCTGGAGCGGGGGACAGGACTATGGT. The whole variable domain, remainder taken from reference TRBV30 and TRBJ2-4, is SQTIHQWPATLVQPVGSPLSLECTVEGTSNPNLYWYRQAAGRGLQLLFYSVGIGQISSEVPQNLSASRPQDRQFILSSKKLLLSDSGFYLCAWSGGQDYGQYFGAGTRLSVL.

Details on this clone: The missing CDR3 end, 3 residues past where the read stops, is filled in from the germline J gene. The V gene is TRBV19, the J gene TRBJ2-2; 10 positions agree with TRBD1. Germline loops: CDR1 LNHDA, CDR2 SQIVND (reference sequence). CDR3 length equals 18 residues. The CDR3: CASSNRQGARSGANVLFF. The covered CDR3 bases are TGTGCCAGTAGTAACCGACAGGGGGCGCGATCTGGGGCCAACGTG.

The covered CDR3 bases are TGTGCCAGCAGCCTACTCTACGGTGGCACAGATACG. The encoded protein is CASSLLYGGTDT. The CDR3 in its entirety is CASSLLYGGTDTQYF. The V call is TRBV7-8, the J call TRBJ2-3; no clear D gene. The CDR3 extends 3 residues past the end of the read, so its final part is completed from the germline J gene. The CDR3 runs to 15 residues. Germline V lookup: CDR1 SGHVS, CDR2 FQNEAQ. Trimming shortened V by 5 bases and J by 1 base, and 13 bases separated the two germline ends.

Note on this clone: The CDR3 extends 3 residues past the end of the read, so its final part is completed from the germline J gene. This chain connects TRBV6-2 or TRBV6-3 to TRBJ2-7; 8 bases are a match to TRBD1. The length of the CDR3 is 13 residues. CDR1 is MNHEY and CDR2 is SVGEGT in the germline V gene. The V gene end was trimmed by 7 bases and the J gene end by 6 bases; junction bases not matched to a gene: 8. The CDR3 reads CASKHRGSLEQYF. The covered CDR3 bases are TGTGCCAGCAAACACAGGGGGTCCCTCGAG.

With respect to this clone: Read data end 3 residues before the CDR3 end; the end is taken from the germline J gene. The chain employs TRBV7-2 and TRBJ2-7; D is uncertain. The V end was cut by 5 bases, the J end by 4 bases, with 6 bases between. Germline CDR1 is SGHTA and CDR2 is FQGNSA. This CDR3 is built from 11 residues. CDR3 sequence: CASSQHYEQYF. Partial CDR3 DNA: TGTGCCAGCAGCCAACATTACGAG.

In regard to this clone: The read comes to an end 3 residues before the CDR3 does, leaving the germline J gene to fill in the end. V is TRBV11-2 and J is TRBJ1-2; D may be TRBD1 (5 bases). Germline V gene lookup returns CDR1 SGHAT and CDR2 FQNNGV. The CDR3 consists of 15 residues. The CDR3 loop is CASSLDHTGPYDYTF. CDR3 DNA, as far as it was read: TGTGCCAGCAGCTTAGATCACACAGGTCCCTACGAC.

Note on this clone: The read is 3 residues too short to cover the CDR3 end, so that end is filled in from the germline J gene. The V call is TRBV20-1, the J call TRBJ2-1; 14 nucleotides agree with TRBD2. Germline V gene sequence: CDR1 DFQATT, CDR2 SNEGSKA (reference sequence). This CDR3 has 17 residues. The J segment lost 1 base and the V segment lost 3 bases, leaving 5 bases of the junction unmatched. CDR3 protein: CSASPTSGRESYNEQFF. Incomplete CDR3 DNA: TGCAGTGCTAGCCCGACTAGCGGGAGGGAATCCTACAATGAG.

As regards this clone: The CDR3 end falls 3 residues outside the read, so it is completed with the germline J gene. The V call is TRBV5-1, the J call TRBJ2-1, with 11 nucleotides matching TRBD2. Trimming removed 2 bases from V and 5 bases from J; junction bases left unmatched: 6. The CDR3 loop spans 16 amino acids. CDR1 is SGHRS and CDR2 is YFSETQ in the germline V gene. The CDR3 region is CASSLTGTSGNNEQFF. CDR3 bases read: TGCGCCAGCAGCTTAACCGGGACTAGCGGCAACAATGAG.

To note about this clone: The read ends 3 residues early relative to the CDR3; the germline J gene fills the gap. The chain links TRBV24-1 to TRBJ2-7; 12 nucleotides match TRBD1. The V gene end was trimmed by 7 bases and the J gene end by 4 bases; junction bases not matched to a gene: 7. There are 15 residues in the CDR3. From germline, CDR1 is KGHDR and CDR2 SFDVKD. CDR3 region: CATSKGQGAWYEQYF. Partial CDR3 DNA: TGTGCCACCAGCAAGGGACAGGGGGCTTGGTACGAG.

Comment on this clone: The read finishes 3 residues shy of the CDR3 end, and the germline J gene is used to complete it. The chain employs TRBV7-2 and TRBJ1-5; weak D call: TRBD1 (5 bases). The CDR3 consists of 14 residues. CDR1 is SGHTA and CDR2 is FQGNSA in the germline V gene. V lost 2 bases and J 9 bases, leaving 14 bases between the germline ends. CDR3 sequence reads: CASSLNGMGGPQHF. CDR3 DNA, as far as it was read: TGTGCCAGCAGCTTAAACGGGATGGGGGGGCCC.

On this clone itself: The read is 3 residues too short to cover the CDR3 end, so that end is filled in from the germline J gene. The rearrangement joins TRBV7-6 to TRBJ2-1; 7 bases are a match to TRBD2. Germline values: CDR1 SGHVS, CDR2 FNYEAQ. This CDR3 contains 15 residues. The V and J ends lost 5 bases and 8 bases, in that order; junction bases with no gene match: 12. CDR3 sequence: CASSHGERGIHEQFF. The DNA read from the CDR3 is TGTGCCAGCAGCCACGGGGAGCGGGGTATCCATGAG.

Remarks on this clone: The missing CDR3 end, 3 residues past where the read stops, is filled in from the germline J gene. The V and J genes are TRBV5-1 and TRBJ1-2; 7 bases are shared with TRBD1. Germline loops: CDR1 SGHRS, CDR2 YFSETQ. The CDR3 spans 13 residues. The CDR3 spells CASSASLTGGYTF. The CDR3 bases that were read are TGCGCCAGCAGCGCCTCCCTGACAGGGGGC. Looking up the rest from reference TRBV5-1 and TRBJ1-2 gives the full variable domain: KAGVTQTPRYLIKTRGQQVTLSCSPISGHRSVSWYQQTPGQGLQFLFEYFSETQRNKGNFPGRFSGRQFSNSRSEMNVSTLELGDSALYLCASSASLTGGYTFGSGTRLTVV.

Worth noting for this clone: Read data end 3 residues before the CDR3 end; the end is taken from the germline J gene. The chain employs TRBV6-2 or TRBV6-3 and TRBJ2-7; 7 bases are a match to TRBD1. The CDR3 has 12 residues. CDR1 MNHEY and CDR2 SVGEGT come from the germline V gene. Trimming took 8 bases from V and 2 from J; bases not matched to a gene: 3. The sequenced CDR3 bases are TGTGCCAGCTGGGACAGCACCTACGAG. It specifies CASWDSTYE. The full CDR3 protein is CASWDSTYEQYF.

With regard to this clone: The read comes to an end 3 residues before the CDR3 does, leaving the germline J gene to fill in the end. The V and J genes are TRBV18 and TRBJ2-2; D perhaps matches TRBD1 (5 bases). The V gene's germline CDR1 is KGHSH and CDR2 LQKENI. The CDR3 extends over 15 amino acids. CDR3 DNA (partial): TGTGCCAGCTCACAGTCGACAGAAGCTAATGAAAAG. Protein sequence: CASSQSTEANEK. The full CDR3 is CASSQSTEANEKLFF.

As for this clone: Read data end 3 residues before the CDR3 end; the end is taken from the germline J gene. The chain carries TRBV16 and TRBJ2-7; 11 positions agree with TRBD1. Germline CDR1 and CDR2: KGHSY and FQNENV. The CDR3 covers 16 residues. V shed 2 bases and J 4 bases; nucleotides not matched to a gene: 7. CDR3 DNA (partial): TGTGCCAGCAGCCAACTGGGGACAGGGGGAGGATACGAG. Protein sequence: CASSQLGTGGGYE. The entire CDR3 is CASSQLGTGGGYEQYF.